This is a list of T cell receptor beta chains from one sample in a study of blood T cell repertoires in COVID-19. Profiled with immunoSEQ multiplex PCR; TCRdb holds only in-frame clones, not every one. The repertoire holds about 180,000 clones, with roughly 87% as singletons. Material for sequencing was PBMCs or T cells enriched from blood (not recorded which). The receptors here all came from a woman aged 40 to 55 with acute COVID-19. Both conserved end residues are part of each CDR3. The D gene is left open where the match is weak. Not all rows give a size; the values are once, few, many and, for expanded clones, a class.

v_gene	abundance	j_gene	d_gene	CDR3nt	CDR3aa
TRBV18	few	TRBJ1-1	.	TGTGCCAGCTCACCATGGGGCACGAACACTGAAGCTTTCTTT	CASSPWGTNTEAFF
TRBV5-1	once	TRBJ2-7	TRBD1	TGCGCCAGCAGCTTGGAGACAGGGCTCGAAGGGGAGCAGTACTTC	CASSLETGLEGEQYF
TRBV5-1	.	TRBJ2-5	TRBD1	TGCGCCAGCAGCGCGGACAGGGCCCTGGGAGAGACCCAGTACTTC	CASSADRALGETQYF
TRBV6-1	.	TRBJ2-2	TRBD2	TGTGCCAGCAGTGTAGCGGGAGAGGCTGGGGAGCTGTTTTTT	CASSVAGEAGELFF
TRBV6-5	few	TRBJ2-4	.	TGTGCCAGCAGATCTGCGGACATTCAGTACTTC	CASRSADIQYF
TRBV4-1	.	TRBJ1-4	.	TGCGCCAGCAGCCAAGAGAGCGCAGGGCCATCAACTAATGAAAAACTGTTTTTT	CASSQESAGPSTNEKLFF
TRBV2	.	TRBJ1-4	.	TGTGCCAGCAGTGAAGAGTCAGTTTGGGAAAAACTGTTTTTT	CASSEESVWEKLFF
TRBV9	.	TRBJ1-3	TRBD1	TGTGCCAGCAGCTCAGGGGGTAGGGGAAACACCATATATTTT	CASSSGGRGNTIYF
TRBV12-3/TRBV12-4	.	TRBJ1-2	.	TGTGCCAGCAGTTTCGCCCAGGGTACGGGCTACACCTTC	CASSFAQGTGYTF
TRBV5-1	.	TRBJ2-7	TRBD1	TGCGCCAGCAGCGTGACAGGGAACCACTACGAGCAGTACTTC	CASSVTGNHYEQYF
TRBV9	.	TRBJ1-3	TRBD1	TGTGCCAGCAGCGGGACAGGGTCCCTCTCTGGAAACACCATATATTTT	CASSGTGSLSGNTIYF
TRBV5-1	.	TRBJ1-1	.	TGCGCCAGCAGCGTGACAGGTGAAAAGGCTGAAGCTTTCTTT	CASSVTGEKAEAFF
TRBV2	.	TRBJ1-2	.	TGTGCCTCCCCACCCCCTCACAGGGACCATCCCTATGGCTACACCTTC	CASPPPHRDHPYGYTF
TRBV6-6	once	TRBJ2-7	TRBD1	TGTGCCAGCAGTCCTGCTCCGGGACAGCGCTCCTACGAGCAGTACTTC	CASSPAPGQRSYEQYF
TRBV9	.	TRBJ1-1	.	TGTGCCAGCAGCGCAGGACAGTTTTCCGAAGCTTTCTTT	CASSAGQFSEAFF
TRBV4-2	.	TRBJ2-1	.	TGTGCCAGCAGTTATATAGCCGACTCCTACAATGAGCAGTTCTTC	CASSYIADSYNEQFF
TRBV5-1	.	TRBJ1-3	TRBD1	TGCGCCAGCAGCATAGGGACAGATGGAAACACCATATATTTT	CASSIGTDGNTIYF
TRBV19	.	TRBJ1-2	TRBD1	TGTGCCAGTACCCTACTTTGGACAGGGGGCAACTATGGCTACACCTTC	CASTLLWTGGNYGYTF
TRBV5-4	.	TRBJ1-1	.	TGTGCCAGCAGCTTGATAAAGCAGGGTGAAGCTTTCTTT	CASSLIKQGEAFF
TRBV2	.	TRBJ1-2	TRBD1	TGTGCCAGCACTCGCGGGACAGGGGCGCTTGGCTACACCTTC	CASTRGTGALGYTF
TRBV3-1/TRBV3-2	.	TRBJ1-4	.	TGTGCCAGCAGCCTATATAATGAAAAACTGTTTTTT	CASSLYNEKLFF
TRBV18	.	TRBJ2-5	TRBD2	TGTGCCAGCTCACGGACTAGCCAGGAGACCCAGTACTTC	CASSRTSQETQYF
TRBV4-1	.	TRBJ2-2	TRBD2	TGCGCCAGCAGCCAAGCGGCTAGCGGGAGCTCGAACACCGGGGAGCTGTTTTTT	CASSQAASGSSNTGELFF
TRBV5-6	.	TRBJ1-2	TRBD1	TGTGCCAGCAGCTCATTACAGGGGGCAAGCTATGGCTACACCTTC	CASSSLQGASYGYTF
TRBV5-8	.	TRBJ2-1	.	TGTGCCAGCAGCTTGGCCCTGACGGCGGTCTCCTACAATGAGCAGTTCTTC	CASSLALTAVSYNEQFF
TRBV9	.	TRBJ1-6	.	TGTGCCAGCAGCGCCTCCGCGGGGATCAATTCACCCCTCCACTTT	CASSASAGINSPLHF
TRBV25-1	.	TRBJ2-3	TRBD1	TGTGCCAGCAGTGAGGGGACAGGGGTGGCAGATACGCAGTATTTT	CASSEGTGVADTQYF
TRBV28	.	TRBJ1-2	.	TGTGCCAGCAGCTCGACAGGAAGTGGAGGCTACACCTTC	CASSSTGSGGYTF
TRBV7-2	.	TRBJ1-2	TRBD1	TGTGCCAGCAGCTTAGTAACGACAGGGATCTATGGCTACACCTTC	CASSLVTTGIYGYTF
TRBV19	.	TRBJ1-4	.	TGTGCCAGTAGTATAGGAGTGCCCGCAACTAATGAAAAACTGTTTTTT	CASSIGVPATNEKLFF
TRBV19	.	TRBJ1-2	TRBD1	TGTGCCAGTAGTGGCCGACAGGGGGGAGGCTACACCTTC	CASSGRQGGGYTF
TRBV12-3/TRBV12-4	once	TRBJ1-2	.	TGTGCCAGCAGTTTAGGAGGGGGCTACACCTTC	CASSLGGGYTF
TRBV4-2	.	TRBJ1-2	.	TGTGCCAGCAGCCAAGATCCGGCGGGGGCGAAAGGCTACACCTTC	CASSQDPAGAKGYTF
TRBV3-1/TRBV3-2	.	TRBJ2-2	.	TGTGCCAGCAGCCAAGAGGACCGGAGGATCGGGGAGCTGTTTTTT	CASSQEDRRIGELFF
TRBV7-3	.	TRBJ2-2	.	TGTGCCAGCAGCCCGAGAACCGGGGAGCTGTTTTTT	CASSPRTGELFF
TRBV19	.	TRBJ2-2	TRBD2	TGTGCCAGTAGTATATCCCCCGCGATAGCGGGAGAGGTCACCGGGGAGCTGTTTTTT	CASSISPAIAGEVTGELFF
TRBV5-1	.	TRBJ2-7	.	TGCGCCAGCAGCGTGAAGGACAACTCGGCCTACGAGCAGTACTTC	CASSVKDNSAYEQYF
TRBV3-1/TRBV3-2	medium-sized	TRBJ2-1	TRBD2	TGTGCCAGCAGCCAGGGCCCGACTAGCGGGGGGCTATACAATGAGCAGTTCTTC	CASSQGPTSGGLYNEQFF
TRBV5-1	.	TRBJ1-3	.	TGCGCCAGCAGCTTGGGCTCGGGAGGAAACACCATATATTTT	CASSLGSGGNTIYF
TRBV28	.	TRBJ1-1	TRBD1	TGTGCCAGCAGTTTAACAGGGGGGGCCACTGAAGCTTTCTTT	CASSLTGGATEAFF
TRBV9	.	TRBJ1-1	.	TGTGCCAGCAGCACCCGGTCTGGGACTGGAGCGAACACTGAAGCTTTCTTT	CASSTRSGTGANTEAFF
TRBV9	.	TRBJ1-6	.	TGTGCCAGCAGCCCCCGTTATGGAGGTCATAATTCACCCCTCCACTTT	CASSPRYGGHNSPLHF
TRBV13	.	TRBJ2-7	.	TGTGCCAGCAGCGTACAGGTCTACGAGCAGTACTTC	CASSVQVYEQYF